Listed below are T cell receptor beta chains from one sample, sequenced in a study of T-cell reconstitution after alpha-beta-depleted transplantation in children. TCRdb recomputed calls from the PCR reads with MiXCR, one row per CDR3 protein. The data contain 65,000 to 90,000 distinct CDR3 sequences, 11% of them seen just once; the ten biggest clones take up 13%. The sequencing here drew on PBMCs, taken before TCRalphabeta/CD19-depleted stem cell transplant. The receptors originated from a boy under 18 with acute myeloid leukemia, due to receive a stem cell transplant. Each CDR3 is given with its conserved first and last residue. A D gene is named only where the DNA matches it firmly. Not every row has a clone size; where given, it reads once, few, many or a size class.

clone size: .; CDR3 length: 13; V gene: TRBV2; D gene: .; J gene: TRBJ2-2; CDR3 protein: CASTLDYTGELFF; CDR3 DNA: TGTGCCAGCACCCTCGACTACACCGGGGAGCTGTTTTTT
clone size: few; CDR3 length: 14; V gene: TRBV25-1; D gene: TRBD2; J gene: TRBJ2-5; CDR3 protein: CASGVAGGGETQYF; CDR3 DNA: TGTGCCAGCGGCGTAGCGGGGGGGGGAGAGACCCAGTACTTC
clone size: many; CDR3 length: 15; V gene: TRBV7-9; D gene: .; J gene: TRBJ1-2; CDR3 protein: CASSFYQGLLYGYTF; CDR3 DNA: TGTGCCAGCAGCTTTTACCAGGGGCTCCTTTATGGCTACACCTTC
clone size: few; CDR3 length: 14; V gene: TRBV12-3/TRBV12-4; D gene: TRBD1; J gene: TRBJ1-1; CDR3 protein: CASSSRTGRLEAFF; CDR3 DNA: TGTGCCAGCAGTTCTCGGACAGGGAGACTTGAAGCTTTCTTT
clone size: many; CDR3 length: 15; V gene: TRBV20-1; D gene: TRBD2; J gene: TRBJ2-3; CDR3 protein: CSAGGGSGDTDTQYF; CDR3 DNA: TGCAGTGCCGGGGGGGGTAGCGGGGATACAGATACGCAGTATTTT
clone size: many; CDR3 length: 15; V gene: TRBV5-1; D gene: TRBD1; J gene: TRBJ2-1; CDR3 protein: CASSSDRGSYNEQFF; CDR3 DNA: TGCGCCAGCAGCTCCGACAGGGGCTCCTACAATGAGCAGTTCTTC
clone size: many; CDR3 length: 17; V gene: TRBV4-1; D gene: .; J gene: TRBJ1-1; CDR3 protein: CASSQLLSTRVNTEAFF; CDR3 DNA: TGCGCCAGCAGCCAGCTACTATCAACCAGGGTTAACACTGAAGCTTTCTTT
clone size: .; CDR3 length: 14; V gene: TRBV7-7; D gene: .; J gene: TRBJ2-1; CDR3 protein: CASSLALRSHEQFF; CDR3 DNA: TGTGCCAGCAGCTTAGCTCTCAGGAGCCATGAGCAGTTCTTC
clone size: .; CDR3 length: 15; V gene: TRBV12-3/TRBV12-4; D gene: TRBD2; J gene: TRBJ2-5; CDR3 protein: CASRQGAGGRETQYF; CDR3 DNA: TGTGCCAGCAGGCAGGGCGCGGGAGGGAGGGAGACCCAGTACTTC
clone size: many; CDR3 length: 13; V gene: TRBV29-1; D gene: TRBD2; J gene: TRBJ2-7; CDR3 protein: CSVDPGGGNEQYF; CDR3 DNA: TGCAGCGTTGACCCGGGAGGGGGTAACGAGCAGTACTTC
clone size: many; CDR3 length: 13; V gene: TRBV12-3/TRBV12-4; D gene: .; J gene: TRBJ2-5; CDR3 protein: CASSFSGMETQYF; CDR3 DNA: TGTGCCAGCAGTTTCTCGGGGATGGAGACCCAGTACTTC
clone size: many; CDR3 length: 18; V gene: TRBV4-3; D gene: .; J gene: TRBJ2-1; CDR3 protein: CASSRRAPSASSYNEQFF; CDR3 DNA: TGCGCCAGCAGCCGACGGGCTCCCAGCGCCTCCTCCTACAATGAGCAGTTCTTC
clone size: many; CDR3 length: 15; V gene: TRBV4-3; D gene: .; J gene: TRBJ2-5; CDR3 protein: CASSQDRALRETQYF; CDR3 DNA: TGCGCCAGCAGCCAAGATCGGGCGCTCCGGGAGACCCAGTACTTC
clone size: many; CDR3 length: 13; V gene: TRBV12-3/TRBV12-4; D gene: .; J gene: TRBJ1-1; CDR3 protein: CASSLIMNTEAFF; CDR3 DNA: TGTGCCAGCAGTTTAATCATGAACACTGAAGCTTTCTTT
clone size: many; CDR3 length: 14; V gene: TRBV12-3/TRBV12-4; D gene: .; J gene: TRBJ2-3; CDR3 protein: CASTRGHSTDTQYF; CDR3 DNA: TGTGCCAGCACCAGGGGCCATAGCACAGATACGCAGTATTTT
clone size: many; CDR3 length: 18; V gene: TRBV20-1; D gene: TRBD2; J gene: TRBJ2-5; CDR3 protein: CSARVRGTRRVSIETQYF; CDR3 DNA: TGCAGTGCTAGAGTTAGGGGGACTAGGAGGGTCTCAATAGAGACCCAGTACTTC
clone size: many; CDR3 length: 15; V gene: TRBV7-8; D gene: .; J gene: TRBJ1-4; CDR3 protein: CASSFPTGGGEKLFF; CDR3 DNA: TGTGCCAGCAGCTTCCCGACCGGTGGGGGTGAAAAACTGTTTTTT
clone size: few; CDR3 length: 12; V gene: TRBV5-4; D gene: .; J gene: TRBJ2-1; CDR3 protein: CASSLVNNEQFF; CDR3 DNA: TGTGCCAGCAGCTTGGTCAACAATGAGCAGTTCTTC
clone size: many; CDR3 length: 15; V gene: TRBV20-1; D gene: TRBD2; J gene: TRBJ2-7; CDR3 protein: CSAGTSGRVSYEQYF; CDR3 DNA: TGCAGTGCGGGGACTAGCGGGAGGGTCTCTTACGAGCAGTACTTC
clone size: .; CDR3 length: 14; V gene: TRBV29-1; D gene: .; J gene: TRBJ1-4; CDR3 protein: CSVEELRANKKLFF; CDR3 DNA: TGCAGCGTTGAAGAGCTCAGGGCTAATAAAAAACTGTTTTTT
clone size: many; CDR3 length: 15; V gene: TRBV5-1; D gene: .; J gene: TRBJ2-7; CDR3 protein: CASKQGLGEFHEQYF; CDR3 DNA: TGCGCCAGCAAGCAGGGCCTTGGGGAATTCCACGAGCAGTACTTC
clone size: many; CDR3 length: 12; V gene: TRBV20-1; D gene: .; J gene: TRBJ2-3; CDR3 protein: CSAFANTDTQYF; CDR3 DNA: TGCAGTGCTTTCGCTAACACAGATACGCAGTATTTT
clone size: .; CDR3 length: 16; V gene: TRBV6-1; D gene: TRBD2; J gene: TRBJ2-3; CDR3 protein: CASRLTSGGNTDTQYF; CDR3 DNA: TGTGCCAGCAGGCTAACTAGCGGGGGGAACACAGATACGCAGTATTTT
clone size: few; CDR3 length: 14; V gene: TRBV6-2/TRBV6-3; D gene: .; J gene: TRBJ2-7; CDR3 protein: CASTSPEYSYEQYF; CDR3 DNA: TGTGCCAGCACCTCCCCCGAGTACAGCTACGAGCAGTACTTC
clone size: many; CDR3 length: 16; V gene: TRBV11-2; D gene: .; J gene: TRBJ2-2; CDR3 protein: CASSSAPRVPAGELFF; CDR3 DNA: TGTGCCAGCAGCTCAGCCCCCAGGGTTCCGGCCGGGGAGCTGTTTTTT
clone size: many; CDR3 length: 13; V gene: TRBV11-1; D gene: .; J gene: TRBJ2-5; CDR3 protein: CASSFDQPETQYF; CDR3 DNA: TGTGCCAGCAGCTTCGATCAGCCGGAGACCCAGTACTTC
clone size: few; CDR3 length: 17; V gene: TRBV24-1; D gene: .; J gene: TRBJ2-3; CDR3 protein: CATQDSTGTRFTDTQYF; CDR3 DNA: TGTGCCACCCAGGACAGTACCGGGACCAGATTCACAGATACGCAGTATTTT
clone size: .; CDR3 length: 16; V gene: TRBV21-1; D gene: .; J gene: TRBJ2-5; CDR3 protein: CASSKVVGTLKETQYF; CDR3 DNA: TGTGCCAGCAGCAAAGTAGTGGGAACGCTTAAAGAGACCCAGTACTTC
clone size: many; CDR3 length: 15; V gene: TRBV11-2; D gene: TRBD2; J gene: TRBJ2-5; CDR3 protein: CASNEPAGGQETQYF; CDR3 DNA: TGTGCCAGCAACGAACCAGCGGGGGGTCAAGAGACCCAGTACTTC
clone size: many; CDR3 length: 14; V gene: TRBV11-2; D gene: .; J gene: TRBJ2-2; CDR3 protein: CASSLLTASGELFF; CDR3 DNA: TGTGCCAGCAGCTTATTGACAGCATCCGGGGAGCTGTTTTTT
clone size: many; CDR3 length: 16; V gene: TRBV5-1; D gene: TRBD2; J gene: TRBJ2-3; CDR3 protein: CASRAGGPGPTDTQYF; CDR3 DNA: TGCGCCAGCAGGGCGGGGGGACCCGGCCCCACAGATACGCAGTATTTT
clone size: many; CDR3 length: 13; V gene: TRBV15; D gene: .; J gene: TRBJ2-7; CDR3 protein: CATSGTAHHEQYF; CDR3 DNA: TGTGCCACCTCCGGGACCGCGCACCATGAGCAGTACTTC
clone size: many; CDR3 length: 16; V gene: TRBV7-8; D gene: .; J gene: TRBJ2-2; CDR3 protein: CASSAYRTSNTGELFF; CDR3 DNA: TGTGCCAGCAGCGCTTACAGGACTTCGAACACCGGGGAGCTGTTTTTT
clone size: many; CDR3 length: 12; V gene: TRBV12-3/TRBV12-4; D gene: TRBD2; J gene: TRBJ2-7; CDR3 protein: CASGLAGGPQYF; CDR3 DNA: TGTGCCAGCGGACTAGCGGGAGGGCCGCAGTACTTC
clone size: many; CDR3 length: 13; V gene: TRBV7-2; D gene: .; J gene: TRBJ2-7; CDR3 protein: CASSPTVVYEQYF; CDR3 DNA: TGTGCCAGCAGCCCGACGGTAGTCTACGAGCAGTACTTC
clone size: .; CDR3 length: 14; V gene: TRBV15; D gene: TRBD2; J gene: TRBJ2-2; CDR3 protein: CATSKGLVAGELFF; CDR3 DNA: TGTGCCACCAGCAAGGGACTAGTGGCCGGGGAGCTGTTTTTT
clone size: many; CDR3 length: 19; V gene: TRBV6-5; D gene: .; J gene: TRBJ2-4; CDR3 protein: CASSYSLAEAGKAKNIQYF; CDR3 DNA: TGTGCCAGCAGTTACTCGTTAGCTGAGGCCGGTAAAGCCAAAAACATTCAGTACTTC
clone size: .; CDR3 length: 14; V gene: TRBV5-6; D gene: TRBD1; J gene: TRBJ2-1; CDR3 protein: CASSPRDRVREQFF; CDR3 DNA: TGTGCCAGCAGCCCCCGGGACAGGGTCCGTGAGCAGTTCTTC
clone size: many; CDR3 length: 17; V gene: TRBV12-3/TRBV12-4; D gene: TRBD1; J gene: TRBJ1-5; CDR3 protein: CASRLRTGTGGGQPQHF; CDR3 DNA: TGTGCCAGCAGACTGAGAACCGGGACAGGGGGCGGACAGCCCCAGCATTTT
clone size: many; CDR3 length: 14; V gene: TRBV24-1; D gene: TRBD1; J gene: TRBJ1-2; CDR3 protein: CATSDRGTGEGYTF; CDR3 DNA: TGTGCCACCAGTGATCGCGGGACAGGGGAAGGCTACACCTTC
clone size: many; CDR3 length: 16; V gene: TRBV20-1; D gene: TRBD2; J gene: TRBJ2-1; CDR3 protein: CSAGTGTSPPRGEQFF; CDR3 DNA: TGCAGTGCTGGGACCGGGACTAGCCCTCCTCGGGGTGAGCAGTTCTTC
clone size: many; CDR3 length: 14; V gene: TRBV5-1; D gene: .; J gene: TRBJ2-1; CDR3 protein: CASSLDRVGNEQFF; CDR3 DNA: TGCGCCAGCAGCTTGGACAGGGTTGGCAATGAGCAGTTCTTC
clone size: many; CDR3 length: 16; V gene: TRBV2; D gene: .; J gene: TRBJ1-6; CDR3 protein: CASRDTGRAYNSPLHF; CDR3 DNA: TGTGCCAGCAGGGACACTGGCAGGGCTTATAATTCACCCCTCCACTTT
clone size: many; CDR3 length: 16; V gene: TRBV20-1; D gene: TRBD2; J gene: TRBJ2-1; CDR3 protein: CSANAGLAGGSNEQFF; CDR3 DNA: TGCAGTGCTAATGCGGGACTAGCGGGGGGTTCCAATGAGCAGTTCTTC
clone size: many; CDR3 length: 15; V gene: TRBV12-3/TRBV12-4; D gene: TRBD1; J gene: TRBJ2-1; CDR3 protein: CASTLRDRVGNEQFF; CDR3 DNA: TGTGCCAGCACCCTACGGGACAGGGTGGGCAATGAGCAGTTCTTC
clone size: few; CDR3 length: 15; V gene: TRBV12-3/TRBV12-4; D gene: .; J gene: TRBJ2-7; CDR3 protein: CASSGAREGVYEQYF; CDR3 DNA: TGTGCCAGCAGTGGCGCCAGGGAGGGGGTTTACGAGCAGTACTTC
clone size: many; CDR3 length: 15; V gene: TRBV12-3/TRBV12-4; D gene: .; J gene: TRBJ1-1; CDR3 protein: CASSPPGASNTEAFF; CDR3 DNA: TGTGCCAGCAGTCCCCCAGGGGCCTCGAACACTGAAGCTTTCTTT
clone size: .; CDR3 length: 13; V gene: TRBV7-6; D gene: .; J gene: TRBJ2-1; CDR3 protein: CASTSAPRTEQFF; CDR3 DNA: TGTGCCAGCACCTCCGCACCCCGTACTGAGCAGTTCTTC
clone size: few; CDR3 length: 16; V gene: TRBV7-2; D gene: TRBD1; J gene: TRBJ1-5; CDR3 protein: CASSFGTGASNQPQHF; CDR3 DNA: TGTGCCAGCAGCTTCGGGACAGGGGCTAGCAATCAGCCCCAGCATTTT
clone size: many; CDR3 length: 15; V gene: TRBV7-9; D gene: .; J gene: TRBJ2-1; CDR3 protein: CASSPPRLAYNEQFF; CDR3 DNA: TGTGCCAGCAGCCCCCCCCGCCTCGCCTACAATGAGCAGTTCTTC
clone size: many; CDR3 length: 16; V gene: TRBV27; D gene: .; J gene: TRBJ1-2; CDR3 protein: CASSLWSSGTWGGYTF; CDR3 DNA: TGTGCCAGCAGTTTATGGAGCTCCGGGACCTGGGGCGGCTACACCTTC
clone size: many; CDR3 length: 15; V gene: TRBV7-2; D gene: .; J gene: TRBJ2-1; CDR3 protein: CASSRQTSQYNEQFF; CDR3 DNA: TGTGCCAGCAGCCGCCAGACTAGTCAGTACAATGAGCAGTTCTTC
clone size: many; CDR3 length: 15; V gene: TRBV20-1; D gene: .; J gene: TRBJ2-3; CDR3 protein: CSAENRAGSTDTQYF; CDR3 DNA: TGCAGTGCCGAGAATAGGGCGGGCTCTACGGATACGCAGTATTTT
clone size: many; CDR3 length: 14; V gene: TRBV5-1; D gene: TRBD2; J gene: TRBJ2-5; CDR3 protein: CASSLRLAEETQYF; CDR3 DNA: TGCGCCAGCAGCTTGCGACTAGCGGAGGAGACCCAGTACTTC
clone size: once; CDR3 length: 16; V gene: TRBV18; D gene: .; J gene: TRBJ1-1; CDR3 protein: CASSRFRDAVNTEAFF; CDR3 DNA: TGTGCCAGCTCGCGATTCCGGGACGCCGTGAACACTGAAGCTTTCTTT
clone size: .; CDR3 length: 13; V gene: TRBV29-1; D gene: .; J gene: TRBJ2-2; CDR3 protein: CSVRVGGTGELFF; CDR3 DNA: TGCAGCGTGCGTGTGGGGGGCACCGGGGAGCTGTTTTTT
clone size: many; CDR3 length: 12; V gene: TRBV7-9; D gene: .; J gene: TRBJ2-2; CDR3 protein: CASTGATGELFF; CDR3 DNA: TGTGCCAGTACTGGAGCAACCGGGGAGCTGTTTTTT
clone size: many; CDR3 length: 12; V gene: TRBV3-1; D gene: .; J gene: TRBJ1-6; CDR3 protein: CASSQGYSPLHF; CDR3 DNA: TGTGCCAGCAGCCAAGGCTATTCACCCCTCCACTTT
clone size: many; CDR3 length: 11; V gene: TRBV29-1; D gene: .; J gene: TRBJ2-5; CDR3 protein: CSVEDRETQYF; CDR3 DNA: TGCAGCGTTGAAGATCGAGAGACCCAGTACTTC
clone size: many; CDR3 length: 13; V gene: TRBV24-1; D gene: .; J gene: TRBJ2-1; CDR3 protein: CATSGETYNEQFF; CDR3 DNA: TGTGCCACCTCGGGGGAAACATACAATGAGCAGTTCTTC